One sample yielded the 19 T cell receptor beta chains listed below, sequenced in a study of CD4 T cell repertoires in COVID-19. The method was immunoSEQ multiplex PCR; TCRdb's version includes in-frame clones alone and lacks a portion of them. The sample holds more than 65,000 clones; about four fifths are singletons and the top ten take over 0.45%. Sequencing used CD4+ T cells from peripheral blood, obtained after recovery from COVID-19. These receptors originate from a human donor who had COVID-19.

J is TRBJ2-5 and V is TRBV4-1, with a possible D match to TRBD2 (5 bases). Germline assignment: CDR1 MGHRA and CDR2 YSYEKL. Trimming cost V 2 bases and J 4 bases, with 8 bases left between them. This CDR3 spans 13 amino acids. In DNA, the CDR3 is TGCGCCAGCAGCCAACTAGCCGGAGAGACCCAGTACTTC. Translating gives CASSQLAGETQYF.

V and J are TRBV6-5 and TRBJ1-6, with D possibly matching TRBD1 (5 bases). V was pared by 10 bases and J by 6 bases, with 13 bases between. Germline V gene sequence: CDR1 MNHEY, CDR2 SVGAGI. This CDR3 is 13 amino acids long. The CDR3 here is CATSRGTNSPLHF. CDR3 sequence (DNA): TGTGCCACCAGCCGGGGCACTAATTCACCCCTCCACTTT.

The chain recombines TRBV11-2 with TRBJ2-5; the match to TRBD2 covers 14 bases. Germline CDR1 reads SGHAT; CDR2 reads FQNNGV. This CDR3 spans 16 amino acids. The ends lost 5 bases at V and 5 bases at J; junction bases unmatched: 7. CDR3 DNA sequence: TGTGCCAGCAGCCCCTCGGGACTAGCGGGAGTGGAGACCCAGTACTTC. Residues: CASSPSGLAGVETQYF.

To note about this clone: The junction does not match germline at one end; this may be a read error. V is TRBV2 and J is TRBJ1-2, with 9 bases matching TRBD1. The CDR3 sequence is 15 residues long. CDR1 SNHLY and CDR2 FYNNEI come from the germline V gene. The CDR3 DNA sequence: TGTGCCAGCAGGGAAGGCGGGACAGGGCCCTATGGCTACACCTTC. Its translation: CASREGGTGPYGYTF.

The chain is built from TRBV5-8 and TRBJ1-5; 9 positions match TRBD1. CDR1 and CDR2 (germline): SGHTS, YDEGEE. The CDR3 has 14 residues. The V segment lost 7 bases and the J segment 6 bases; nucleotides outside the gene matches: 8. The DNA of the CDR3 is TGTGCCAGCTCGCCGGGACAGGGTACTCAGCCCCAGCATTTT. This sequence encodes CASSPGQGTQPQHF.

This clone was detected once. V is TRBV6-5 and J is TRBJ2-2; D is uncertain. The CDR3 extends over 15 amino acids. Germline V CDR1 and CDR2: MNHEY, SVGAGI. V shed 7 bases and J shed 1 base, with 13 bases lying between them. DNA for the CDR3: TGTGCCAGCAAAAACGTTTTCGGGAACACCGGGGAGCTGTTTTTT. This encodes CASKNVFGNTGELFF.

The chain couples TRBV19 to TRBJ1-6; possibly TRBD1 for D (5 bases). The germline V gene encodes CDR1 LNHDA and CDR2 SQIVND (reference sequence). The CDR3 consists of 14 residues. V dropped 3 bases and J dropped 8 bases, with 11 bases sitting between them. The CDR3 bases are TGTGCCAGTAGTATGACGCGCAGGGATTCACCCCTCCACTTT. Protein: CASSMTRRDSPLHF.

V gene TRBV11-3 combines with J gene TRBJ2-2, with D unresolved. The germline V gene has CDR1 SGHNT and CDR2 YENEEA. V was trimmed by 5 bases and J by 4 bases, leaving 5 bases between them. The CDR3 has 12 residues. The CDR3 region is CASSHFTGELFF. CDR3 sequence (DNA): TGTGCCAGCAGCCACTTCACCGGGGAGCTGTTTTTT.

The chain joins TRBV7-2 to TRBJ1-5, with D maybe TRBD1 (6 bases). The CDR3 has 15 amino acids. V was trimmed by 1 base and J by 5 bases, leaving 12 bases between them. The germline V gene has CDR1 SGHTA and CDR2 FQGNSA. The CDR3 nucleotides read TGTGCCAGCAGCTTAGGGGGACAAGACTATCAGCCCCAGCATTTT. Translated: CASSLGGQDYQPQHF.

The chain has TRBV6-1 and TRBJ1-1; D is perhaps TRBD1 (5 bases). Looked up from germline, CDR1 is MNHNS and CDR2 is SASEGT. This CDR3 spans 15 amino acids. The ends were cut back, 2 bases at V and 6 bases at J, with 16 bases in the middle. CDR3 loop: CASSENQGYISEAFF. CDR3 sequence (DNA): TGTGCCAGCAGTGAAAATCAGGGTTATATCTCTGAAGCTTTCTTT.

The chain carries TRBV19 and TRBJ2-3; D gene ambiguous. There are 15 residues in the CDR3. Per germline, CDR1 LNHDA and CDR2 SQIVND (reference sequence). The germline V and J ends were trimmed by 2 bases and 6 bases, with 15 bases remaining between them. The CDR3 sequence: CASSISWGSGDTQYF. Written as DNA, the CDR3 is TGTGCCAGTAGTATAAGTTGGGGATCTGGGGATACGCAGTATTTT. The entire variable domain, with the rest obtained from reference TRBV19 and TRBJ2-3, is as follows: DGGITQSPKYLFRKEGQNVTLSCEQNLNHDAMYWYRQDPGQGLRLIYYSQIVNDFQKGDIAEGYSVSREKKESFPLTVTSAQKNPTAFYLCASSISWGSGDTQYFGPGTRLTVL.

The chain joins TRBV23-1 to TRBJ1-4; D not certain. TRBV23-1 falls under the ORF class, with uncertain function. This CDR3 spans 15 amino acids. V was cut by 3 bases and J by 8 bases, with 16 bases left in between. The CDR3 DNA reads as TGCGCCAGCAGTCACCTGCCGTCGAGATGGGAAAAACTGTTTTTT. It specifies CASSHLPSRWEKLFF.

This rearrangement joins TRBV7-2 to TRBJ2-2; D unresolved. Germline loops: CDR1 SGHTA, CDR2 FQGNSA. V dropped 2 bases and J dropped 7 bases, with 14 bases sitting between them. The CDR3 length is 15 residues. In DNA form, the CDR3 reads TGTGCCAGCAGCTTAAGTGTCCTCGCTGGCGGGGAGCTGTTTTTT. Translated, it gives CASSLSVLAGGELFF. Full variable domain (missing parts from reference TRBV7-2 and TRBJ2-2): GAGVSQSPSNKVTEKGKDVELRCDPISGHTALYWYRQSLGQGLEFLIYFQGNSAPDKSGLPSDRFSAERTGGSVSTLTIQRTQQEDSAVYLCASSLSVLAGGELFFGEGSRLTVL.

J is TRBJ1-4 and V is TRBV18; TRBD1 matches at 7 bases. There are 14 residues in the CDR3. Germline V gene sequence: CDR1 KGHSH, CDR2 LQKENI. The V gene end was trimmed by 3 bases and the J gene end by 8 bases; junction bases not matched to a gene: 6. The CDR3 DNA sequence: TGTGCCAGCTCACCGGCAGGGACAGTCGAAAAACTGTTTTTT. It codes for CASSPAGTVEKLFF.

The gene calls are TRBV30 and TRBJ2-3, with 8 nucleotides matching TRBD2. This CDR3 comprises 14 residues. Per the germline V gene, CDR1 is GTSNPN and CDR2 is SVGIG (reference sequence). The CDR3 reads CASAPLAGVDTQYF. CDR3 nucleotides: TGTGCATCCGCGCCCCTAGCGGGTGTAGATACGCAGTATTTT.

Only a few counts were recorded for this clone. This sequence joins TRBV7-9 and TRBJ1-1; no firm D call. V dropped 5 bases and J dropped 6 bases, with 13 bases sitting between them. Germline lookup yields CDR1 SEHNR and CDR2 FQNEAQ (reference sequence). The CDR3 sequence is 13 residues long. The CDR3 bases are TGTGCCAGCAGCCCCTTTGTCGGGTCTGAAGCTTTCTTT. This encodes CASSPFVGSEAFF. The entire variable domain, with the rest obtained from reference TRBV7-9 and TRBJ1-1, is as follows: DTGVSQNPRHKITKRGQNVTFRCDPISEHNRLYWYRQTLGQGPEFLTYFQNEAQLEKSRLLSDRFSAERPKGSFSTLEIQRTEQGDSAMYLCASSPFVGSEAFFGQGTRLTVV.

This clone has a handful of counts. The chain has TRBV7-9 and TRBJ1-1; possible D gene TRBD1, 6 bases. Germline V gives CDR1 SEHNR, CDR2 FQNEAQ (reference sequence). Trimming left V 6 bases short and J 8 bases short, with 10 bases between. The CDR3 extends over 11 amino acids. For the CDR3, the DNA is TGTGCCAGCAGGCGCACAGGGGAAGCTTTCTTT. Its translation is CASRRTGEAFF.

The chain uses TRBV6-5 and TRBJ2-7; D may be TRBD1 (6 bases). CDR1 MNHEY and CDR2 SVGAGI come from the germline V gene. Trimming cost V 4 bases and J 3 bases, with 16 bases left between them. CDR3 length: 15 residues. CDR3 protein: CASSLTPGTFYEQYF. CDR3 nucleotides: TGTGCCAGCAGTTTGACCCCCGGGACATTCTACGAGCAGTACTTC.

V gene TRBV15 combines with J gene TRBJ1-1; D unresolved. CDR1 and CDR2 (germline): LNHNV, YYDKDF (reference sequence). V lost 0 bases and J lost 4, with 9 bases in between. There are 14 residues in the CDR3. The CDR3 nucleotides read TGTGCCACCAGCAGAGATCTCTGGGGCACTGAAGCTTTCTTT. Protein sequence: CATSRDLWGTEAFF.